This entry lists 10 T cell receptor beta chains sequenced from one sample in a study of shared clonotypes between healthy human individuals. Naive-designated CD8 cells lacked CD45RO, were positively enriched for CCR7, and omitted terminally differentiated effector memory CD45RA+ cells. Data came from immunoSEQ multiplex PCR; TCRdb stores just in-frame clones and leaves some out. The table shows about 820,000 clones, with over 90% occurring only once. The sample comprised naive CD8+ T cells sorted from blood. The receptor source for this set is a man aged 25 to 40 in good health.

Remarks on this clone: The sample carries other DNA sequences with the same CDR3. The rearrangement uses TRBV29-1 and TRBJ2-1; D ambiguous. The CDR3 covers 12 residues. V gave up 5 bases and J gave up 4 bases, with 9 bases separating them. Germline-derived CDR1 and CDR2 are SQVTM and ANQGSEA. DNA of the CDR3: TGCAGCGTTTTGGGGTCGTACAATGAGCAGTTCTTC. It codes for CSVLGSYNEQFF.

This chain connects TRBV19 to TRBJ1-5; no firm D call. Germline CDR1 reads LNHDA; CDR2 reads SQIVND (reference sequence). Between the trimmed V and J ends, which lost 6 bases and 0 bases, there was a span of 3 bases. This CDR3 contains 12 residues. CDR3 in amino acids: CASRGSNQPQHF. Here the CDR3 DNA reads TGTGCCAGTAGGGGTAGCAATCAGCCCCAGCATTTT.

This clone occurred once. The rearrangement links TRBV5-1 to TRBJ2-7; 8 bases fit TRBD1. Germline V gene data show CDR1 as SGHRS and CDR2 as YFSETQ. J gave up 1 base and V 5 bases, and 8 bases lay outside the gene matches. The CDR3 has 15 amino acids. The CDR3 nucleotides are TGCGCCAGCAGTCCCTCCGGGACAGGATCCTACGAGCAGTACTTC. Its translation: CASSPSGTGSYEQYF.

The chain joins TRBV6-1 to TRBJ2-1; 13 bases align to TRBD2. The V and J ends lost 4 bases and 5 bases, in that order; junction bases with no gene match: 17. The CDR3 runs to 20 residues. CDR1 and CDR2 from the germline V gene are MNHNS and SASEGT. CDR3 residues: CASSGLSGLAGSVRNNEQFF. CDR3 sequence (DNA): TGTGCCAGCAGTGGTCTTTCGGGACTAGCGGGAAGTGTAAGGAACAATGAGCAGTTCTTC.

The rearrangement joins TRBV29-1 to TRBJ2-2, with D unclear. The V gene's germline CDR1 is SQVTM and CDR2 ANQGSEA. Between the trimmed V and J ends, which lost 6 bases and 5 bases, there was a span of 7 bases. This CDR3 region has 11 residues. The DNA of the CDR3 is TGCAGCGTAGGGTCGACCGGGGAGCTGTTTTTT. Protein sequence: CSVGSTGELFF.

This clone was detected only once. The rearrangement uses TRBV7-2 and TRBJ2-5, with TRBD2 as a possible D gene (5 bases). V lost 0 bases and J 2 bases, leaving 7 bases between the germline ends. Germline V gene data show CDR1 as SGHTA and CDR2 as FQGNSA. The CDR3 has 14 residues. The CDR3, as DNA: TGTGCCAGCAGCTTAGCCGGGGTTCAAGAGACCCAGTACTTC. It encodes CASSLAGVQETQYF.

The chain is built from TRBV7-9 and TRBJ1-2; D may be TRBD1 (6 bases). The CDR3 length is 17 residues. V lost 5 bases and J 2 bases, leaving 21 bases between the germline ends. CDR1 SEHNR and CDR2 FQNEAQ come from the germline V gene (reference sequence). The CDR3 DNA reads as TGTGCCAGCAGCCTCTCCGGGACACACCTATTAAACTATGGCTACACCTTC. This codes for CASSLSGTHLLNYGYTF.

The gene calls are TRBV7-9 and TRBJ2-6, with D possibly matching TRBD1 (5 bases). V was cut by 3 bases and J by 5 bases, with 14 bases left in between. Germline V lookup: CDR1 SEHNR, CDR2 FQNEAQ (reference sequence). The CDR3 extends over 16 amino acids. The chain's CDR3 is CASSFDGRERANVLTF. The CDR3 DNA sequence: TGTGCCAGCAGCTTCGATGGCAGGGAACGGGCCAACGTCCTGACTTTC.

The V and J genes are TRBV13 and TRBJ2-7; D is possibly TRBD1 (6 bases). The germline V and J ends were trimmed by 6 bases and 2 bases, with 17 bases remaining between them. Germline V gene data show CDR1 as PRHDT and CDR2 as FYEKMQ (reference sequence). The CDR3 runs 15 residues. Here the CDR3 reads CASRNLQGAAYEQYF. CDR3 DNA sequence: TGTGCCAGCAGAAATTTACAGGGAGCGGCCTACGAGCAGTACTTC.

Here the CDR3 DNA reads TGTGCCAGCAGCCCCAGGCCGGGGGCTCCTGGAAACACCATATATTTT. Amino acids: CASSPRPGAPGNTIYF. The J gene is TRBJ1-3, the V gene TRBV21-1. TRBV21-1 is described as a pseudogene. The CDR3 runs to 16 residues.